The present TCR beta chain was sequenced within a study of identifying expanded T cells in peripheral blood. The protocol was immunoSEQ multiplex PCR, while the TCRdb copy is restricted to in-frame clones and leaves out a portion. The sample consists of about 63,000 clones, under 85% of them appearing once. This CDR3 is 16 amino acids long. V trimming: 3 bases; J trimming: 6 bases; junction bases outside the gene matches: 6. The germline V gene encodes CDR1 LNHDA and CDR2 SQIVND (reference sequence). The chain has TRBV19 and TRBJ2-1; 12 bases are shared with TRBD2. The specimen sequenced was blood. This TCR derives from a person aged 18-70 years in good health. CDR3 nucleotides: TGTGCCAGTAGTATCCATGCTAGCGGGGGGGCCAATGAGCAGTTCTTC. Its protein product is CASSIHASGGANEQFF.